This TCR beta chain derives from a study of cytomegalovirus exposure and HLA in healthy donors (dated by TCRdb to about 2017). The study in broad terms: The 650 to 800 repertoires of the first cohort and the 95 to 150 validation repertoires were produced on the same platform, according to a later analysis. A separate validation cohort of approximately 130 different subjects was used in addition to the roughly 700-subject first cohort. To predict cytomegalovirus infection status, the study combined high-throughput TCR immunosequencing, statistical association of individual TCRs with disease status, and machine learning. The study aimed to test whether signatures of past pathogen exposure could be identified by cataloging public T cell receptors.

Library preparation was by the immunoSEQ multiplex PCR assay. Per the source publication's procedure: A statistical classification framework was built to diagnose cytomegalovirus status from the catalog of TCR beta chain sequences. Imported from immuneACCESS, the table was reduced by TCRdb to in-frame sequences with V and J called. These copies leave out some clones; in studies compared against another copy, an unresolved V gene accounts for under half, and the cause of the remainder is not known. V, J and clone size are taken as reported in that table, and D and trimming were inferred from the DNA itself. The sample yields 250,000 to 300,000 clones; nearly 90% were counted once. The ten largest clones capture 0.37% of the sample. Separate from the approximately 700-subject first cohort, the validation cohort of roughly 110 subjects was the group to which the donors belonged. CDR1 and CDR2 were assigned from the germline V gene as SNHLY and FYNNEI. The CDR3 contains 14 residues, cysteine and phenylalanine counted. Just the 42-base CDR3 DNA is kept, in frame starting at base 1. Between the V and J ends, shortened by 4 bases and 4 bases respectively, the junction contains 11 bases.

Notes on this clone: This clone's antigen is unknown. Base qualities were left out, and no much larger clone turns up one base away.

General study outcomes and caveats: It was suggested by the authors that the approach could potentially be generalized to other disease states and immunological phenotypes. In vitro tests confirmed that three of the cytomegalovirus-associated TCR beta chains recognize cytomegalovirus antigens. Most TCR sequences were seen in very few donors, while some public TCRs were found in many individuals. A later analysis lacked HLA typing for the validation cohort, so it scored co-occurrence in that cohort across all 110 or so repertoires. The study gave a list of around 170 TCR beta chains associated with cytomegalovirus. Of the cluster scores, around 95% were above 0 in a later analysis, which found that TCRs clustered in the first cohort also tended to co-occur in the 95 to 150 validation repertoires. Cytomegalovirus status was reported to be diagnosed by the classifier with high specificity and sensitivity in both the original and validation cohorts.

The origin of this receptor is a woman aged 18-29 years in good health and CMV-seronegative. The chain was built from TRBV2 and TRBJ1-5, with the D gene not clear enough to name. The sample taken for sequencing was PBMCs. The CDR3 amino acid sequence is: CASSVPGGNQPQHF. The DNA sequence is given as TGTGCCAGCAGTGTCCCCGGAGGTAATCAGCCCCAGCATTTT.